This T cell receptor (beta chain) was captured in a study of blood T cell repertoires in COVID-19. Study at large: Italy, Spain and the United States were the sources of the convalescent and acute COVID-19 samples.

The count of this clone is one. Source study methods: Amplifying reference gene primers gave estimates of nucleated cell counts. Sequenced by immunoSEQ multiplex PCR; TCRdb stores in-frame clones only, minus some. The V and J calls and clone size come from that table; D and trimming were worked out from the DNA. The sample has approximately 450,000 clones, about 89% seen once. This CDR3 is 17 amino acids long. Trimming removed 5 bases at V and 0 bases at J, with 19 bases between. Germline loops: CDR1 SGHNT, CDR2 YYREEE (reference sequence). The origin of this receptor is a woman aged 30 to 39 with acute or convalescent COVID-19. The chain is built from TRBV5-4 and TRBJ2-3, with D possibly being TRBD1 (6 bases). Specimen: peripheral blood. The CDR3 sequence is CASRTGGGSASTDTQYF. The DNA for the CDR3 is TGTGCCAGCAGGACAGGTGGTGGGTCGGCTAGCACAGATACGCAGTATTTT.